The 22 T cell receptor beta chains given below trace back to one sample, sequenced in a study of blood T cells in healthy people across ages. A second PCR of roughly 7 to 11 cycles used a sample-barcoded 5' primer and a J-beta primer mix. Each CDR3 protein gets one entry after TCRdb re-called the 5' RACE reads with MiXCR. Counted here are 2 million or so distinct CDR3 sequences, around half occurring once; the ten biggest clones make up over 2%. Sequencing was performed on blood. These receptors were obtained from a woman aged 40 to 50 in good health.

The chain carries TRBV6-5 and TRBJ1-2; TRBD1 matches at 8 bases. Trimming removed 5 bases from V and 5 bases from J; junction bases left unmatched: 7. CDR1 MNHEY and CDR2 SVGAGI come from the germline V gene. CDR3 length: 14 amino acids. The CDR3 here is CASSTDRGAYGYTF. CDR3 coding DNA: TGTGCCAGCAGTACCGACAGGGGAGCTTATGGCTACACCTTC.

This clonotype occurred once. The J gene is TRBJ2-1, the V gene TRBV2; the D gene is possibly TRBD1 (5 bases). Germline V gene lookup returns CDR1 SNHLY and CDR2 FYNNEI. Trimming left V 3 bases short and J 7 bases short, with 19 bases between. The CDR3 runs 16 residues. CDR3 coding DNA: TGTGCCAGCAGTGATCCTCTCGGACAAAGGGCGAATGAGCAGTTCTTC. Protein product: CASSDPLGQRANEQFF.

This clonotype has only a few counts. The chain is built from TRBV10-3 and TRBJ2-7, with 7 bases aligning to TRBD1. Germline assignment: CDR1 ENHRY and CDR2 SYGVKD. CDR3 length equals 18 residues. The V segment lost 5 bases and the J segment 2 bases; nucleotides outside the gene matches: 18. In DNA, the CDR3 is TGTGCCATCAGTCAAACTAAGACAGGGTCGTTAAGAGCCTACGAGCAGTACTTC. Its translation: CAISQTKTGSLRAYEQYF.

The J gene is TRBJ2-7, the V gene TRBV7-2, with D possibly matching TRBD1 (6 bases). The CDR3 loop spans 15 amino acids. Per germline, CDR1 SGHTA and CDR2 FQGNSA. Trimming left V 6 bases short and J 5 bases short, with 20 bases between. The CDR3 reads CASSPGQPGSDEQYF. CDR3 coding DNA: TGTGCCAGCAGTCCCGGACAGCCAGGGTCCGACGAGCAGTACTTC. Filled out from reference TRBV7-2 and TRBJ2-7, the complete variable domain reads GAGVSQSPSNKVTEKGKDVELRCDPISGHTALYWYRQSLGQGLEFLIYFQGNSAPDKSGLPSDRFSAERTGGSVSTLTIQRTQQEDSAVYLCASSPGQPGSDEQYFGPGTRLTVT.

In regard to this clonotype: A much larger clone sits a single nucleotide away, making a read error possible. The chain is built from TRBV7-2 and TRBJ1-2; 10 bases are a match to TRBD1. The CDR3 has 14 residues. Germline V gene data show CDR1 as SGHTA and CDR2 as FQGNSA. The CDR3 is CVSSSRTGGYGYTF. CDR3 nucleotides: TGTGTCAGCAGCTCACGGACAGGGGGCTATGGCTACACCTTC.

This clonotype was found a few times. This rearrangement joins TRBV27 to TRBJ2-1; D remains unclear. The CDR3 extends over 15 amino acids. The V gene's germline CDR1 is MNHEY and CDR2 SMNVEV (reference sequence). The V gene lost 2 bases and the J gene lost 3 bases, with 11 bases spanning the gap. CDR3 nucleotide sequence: TGTGCCAGCAGTTTACGTGGGGAATACTACAATGAGCAGTTCTTC. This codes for CASSLRGEYYNEQFF.

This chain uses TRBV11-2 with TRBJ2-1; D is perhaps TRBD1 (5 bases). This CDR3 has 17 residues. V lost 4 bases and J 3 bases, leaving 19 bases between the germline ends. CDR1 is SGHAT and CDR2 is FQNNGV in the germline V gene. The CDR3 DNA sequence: TGTGCCAGCAGCTCGGACACCGTAGCCTTAAGCTACAATGAGCAGTTCTTC. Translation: CASSSDTVALSYNEQFF.

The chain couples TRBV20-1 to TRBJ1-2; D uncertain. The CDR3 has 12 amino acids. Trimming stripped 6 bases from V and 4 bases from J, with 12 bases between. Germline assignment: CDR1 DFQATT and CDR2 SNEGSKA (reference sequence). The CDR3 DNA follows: TGCAGTGCCGACCCCGAGGGCTATGGCTACACCTTC. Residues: CSADPEGYGYTF.

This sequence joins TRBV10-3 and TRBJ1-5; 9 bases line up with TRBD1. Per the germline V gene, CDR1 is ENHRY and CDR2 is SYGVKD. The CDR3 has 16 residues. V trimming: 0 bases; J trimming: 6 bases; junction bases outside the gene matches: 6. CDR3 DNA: TGTGCCATCAGTGAGTCGGAACAGGGGGCATGTCAGCCCCAGCATTTT. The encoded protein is CAISESEQGACQPQHF.

CDR3 nucleotides: TGTGCCAGCAGCAAGAGAGGTGGGGGAGGAGATACGCAGTATTTT. Its translation: CASSKRGGGGDTQYF. The chain employs TRBV28 and TRBJ2-3, with D tentatively TRBD2 (6 bases). Germline V gene lookup returns CDR1 MDHEN and CDR2 SYDVKM. The germline V and J ends were trimmed by 6 bases and 5 bases, with 18 bases remaining between them. CDR3 length: 15 residues.

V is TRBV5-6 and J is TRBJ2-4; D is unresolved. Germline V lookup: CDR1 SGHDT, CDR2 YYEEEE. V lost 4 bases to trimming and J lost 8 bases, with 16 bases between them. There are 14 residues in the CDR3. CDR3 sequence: CASSKMTVSDIQYF. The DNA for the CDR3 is TGTGCCAGCAGCAAAATGACGGTATCAGACATTCAGTACTTC.

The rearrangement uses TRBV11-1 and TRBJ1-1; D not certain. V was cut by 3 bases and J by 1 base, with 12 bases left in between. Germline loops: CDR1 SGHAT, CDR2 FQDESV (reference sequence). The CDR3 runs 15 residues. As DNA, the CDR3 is TGTGCCAGCAGCTTTAAGCGCACTGGGAACACTGAAGCTTTCTTT. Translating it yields CASSFKRTGNTEAFF. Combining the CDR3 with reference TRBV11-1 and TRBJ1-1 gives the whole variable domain EAEVAQSPRYKITEKSQAVAFWCDPISGHATLYWYRQILGQGPELLVQFQDESVVDDSQLPKDRFSAERLKGVDSTLKIQPAELGDSAMYLCASSFKRTGNTEAFFGQGTRLTVV.

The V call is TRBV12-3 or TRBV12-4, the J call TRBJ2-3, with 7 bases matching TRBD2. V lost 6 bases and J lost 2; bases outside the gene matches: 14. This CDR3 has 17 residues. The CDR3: CASSILARGVTTDTQYF. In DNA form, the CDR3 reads TGTGCCAGCAGCATCTTAGCCCGGGGGGTAACCACAGATACGCAGTATTTT.

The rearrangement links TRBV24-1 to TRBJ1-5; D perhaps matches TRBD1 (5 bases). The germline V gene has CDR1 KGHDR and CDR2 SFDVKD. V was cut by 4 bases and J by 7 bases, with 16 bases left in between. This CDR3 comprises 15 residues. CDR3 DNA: TGTGCCACCAGTGACTCCGGGGCTTGGGACCAGCCCCAGCATTTT. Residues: CATSDSGAWDQPQHF.

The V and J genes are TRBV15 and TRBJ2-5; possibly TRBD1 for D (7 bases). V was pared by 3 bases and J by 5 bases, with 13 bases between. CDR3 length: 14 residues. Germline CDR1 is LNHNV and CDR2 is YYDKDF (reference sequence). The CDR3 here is CATSSGTAGETQYF. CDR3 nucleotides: TGTGCCACCAGCAGTGGGACAGCGGGCGAGACCCAGTACTTC.

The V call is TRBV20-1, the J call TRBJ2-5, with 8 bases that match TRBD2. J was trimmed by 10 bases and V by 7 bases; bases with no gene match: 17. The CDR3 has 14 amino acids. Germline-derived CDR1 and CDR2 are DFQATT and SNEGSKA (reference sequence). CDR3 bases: TGCAGTGTAAAGGGGCGGGGGGCAGTACGGTTCCAGTACTTC. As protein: CSVKGRGAVRFQYF.

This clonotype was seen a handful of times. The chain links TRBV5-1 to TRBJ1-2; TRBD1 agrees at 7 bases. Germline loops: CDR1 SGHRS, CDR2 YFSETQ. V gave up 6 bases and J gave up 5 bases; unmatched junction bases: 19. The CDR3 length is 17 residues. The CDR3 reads CASNAHLRDRGPYGYTF. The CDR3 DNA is TGCGCCAGCAACGCCCATCTCCGGGACAGAGGGCCTTATGGCTACACCTTC. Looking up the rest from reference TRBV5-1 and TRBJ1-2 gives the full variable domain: KAGVTQTPRYLIKTRGQQVTLSCSPISGHRSVSWYQQTPGQGLQFLFEYFSETQRNKGNFPGRFSGRQFSNSRSEMNVSTLELGDSALYLCASNAHLRDRGPYGYTFGSGTRLTVV.

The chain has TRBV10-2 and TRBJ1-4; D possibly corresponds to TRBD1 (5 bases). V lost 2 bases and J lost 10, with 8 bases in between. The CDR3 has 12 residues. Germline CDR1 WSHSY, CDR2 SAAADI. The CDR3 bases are TGCGCCAGCAGTGAGGGGACTGGAAAACTGTTTTTT. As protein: CASSEGTGKLFF.

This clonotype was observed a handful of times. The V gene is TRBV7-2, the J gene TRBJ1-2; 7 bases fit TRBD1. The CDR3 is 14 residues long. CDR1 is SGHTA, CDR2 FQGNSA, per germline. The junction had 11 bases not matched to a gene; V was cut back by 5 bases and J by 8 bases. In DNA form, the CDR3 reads TGTGCCAGCAGCACGAGACAGGGACCGCCGGGCTACACCTTC. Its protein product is CASSTRQGPPGYTF.

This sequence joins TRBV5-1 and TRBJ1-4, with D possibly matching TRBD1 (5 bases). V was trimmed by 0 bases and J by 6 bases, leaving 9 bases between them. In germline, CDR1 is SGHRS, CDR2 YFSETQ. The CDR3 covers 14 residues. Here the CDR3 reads CASSLAGFDEKLFF. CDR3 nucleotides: TGCGCCAGCAGCTTGGCAGGGTTTGATGAAAAACTGTTTTTT. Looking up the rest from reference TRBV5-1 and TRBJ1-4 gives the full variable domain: KAGVTQTPRYLIKTRGQQVTLSCSPISGHRSVSWYQQTPGQGLQFLFEYFSETQRNKGNFPGRFSGRQFSNSRSEMNVSTLELGDSALYLCASSLAGFDEKLFFGSGTQLSVL.

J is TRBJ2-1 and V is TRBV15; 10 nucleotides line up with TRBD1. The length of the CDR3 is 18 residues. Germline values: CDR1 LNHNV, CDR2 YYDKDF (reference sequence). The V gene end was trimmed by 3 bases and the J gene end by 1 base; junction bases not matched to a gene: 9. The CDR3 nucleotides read TGTGCCACCAGCAGGTCCCGGGACAGGGGCGATTCCTACAATGAGCAGTTCTTC. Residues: CATSRSRDRGDSYNEQFF. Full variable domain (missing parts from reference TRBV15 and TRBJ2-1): DAMVIQNPRYQVTQFGKPVTLSCSQTLNHNVMYWYQQKSSQAPKLLFHYYDKDFNNEADTPDNFQSRRPNTSFCFLDIRSPGLGDTAMYLCATSRSRDRGDSYNEQFFGPGTRLTVL.

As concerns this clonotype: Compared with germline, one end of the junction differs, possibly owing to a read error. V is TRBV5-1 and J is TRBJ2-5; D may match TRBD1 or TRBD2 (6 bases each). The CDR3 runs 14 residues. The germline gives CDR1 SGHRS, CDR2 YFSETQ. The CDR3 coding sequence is TGCGCCAGCAGCTTGGCCGGGGGCCGAGAGATCCAGTACTTC. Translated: CASSLAGGREIQYF.